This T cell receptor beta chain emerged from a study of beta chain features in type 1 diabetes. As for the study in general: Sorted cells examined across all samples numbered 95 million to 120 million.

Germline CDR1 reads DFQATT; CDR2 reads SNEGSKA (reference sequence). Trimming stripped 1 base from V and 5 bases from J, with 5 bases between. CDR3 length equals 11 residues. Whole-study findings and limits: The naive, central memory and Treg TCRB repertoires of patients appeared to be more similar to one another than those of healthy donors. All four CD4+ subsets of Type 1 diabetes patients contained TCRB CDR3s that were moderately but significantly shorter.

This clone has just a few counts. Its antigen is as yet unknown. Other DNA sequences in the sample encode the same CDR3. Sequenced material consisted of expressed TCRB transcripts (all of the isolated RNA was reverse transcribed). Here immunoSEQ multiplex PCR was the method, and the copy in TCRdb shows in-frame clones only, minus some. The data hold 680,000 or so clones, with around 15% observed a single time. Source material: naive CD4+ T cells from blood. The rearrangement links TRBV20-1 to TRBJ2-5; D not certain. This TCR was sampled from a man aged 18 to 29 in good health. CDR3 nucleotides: TGCAGTGCTAGAGTCGGGGAGACCCAGTACTTC. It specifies CSARVGETQYF.